Below are 19 T cell receptor beta chains sequenced from a single sample in a study of cytomegalovirus exposure and HLA in healthy donors. The primer mix had 60 Vbeta and 13 Jbeta primers. Measured with immunoSEQ multiplex PCR; TCRdb has only the in-frame clones, and not every one. The table has fewer than 250,000 clones, less than 85% seen once. The sequencing input was PBMCs. The receptors were sampled from a man aged 18 to 30 in good health and CMV-seronegative.

The J gene is TRBJ2-1, the V gene TRBV5-1; TRBD2 matches at 11 bases. Germline V lookup: CDR1 SGHRS, CDR2 YFSETQ. This CDR3 has 18 residues. The V and J ends lost 3 bases and 4 bases, in that order; junction bases with no gene match: 12. The CDR3 loop is CASSSLPLAGGRYNEQFF. As DNA, the CDR3 is TGCGCCAGCAGCTCCCTCCCCCTAGCGGGAGGTCGTTACAATGAGCAGTTCTTC.

V gene TRBV6-1 combines with J gene TRBJ2-5; 9 bases align to TRBD1. The germline V gene has CDR1 MNHNS and CDR2 SASEGT. The CDR3 has 15 residues. V lost 7 bases to trimming and J lost 3 bases; unmatched junction nucleotides: 9. CDR3: CASIRPGQGKETQYF. CDR3 sequence (DNA): TGTGCCAGCATCCGGCCGGGACAGGGTAAAGAGACCCAGTACTTC.

This chain joins TRBV28 and TRBJ1-1; perhaps TRBD1 as D (6 bases). CDR1 is MDHEN, CDR2 SYDVKM, per germline. V lost 6 bases and J 0 bases, leaving 17 bases between the germline ends. The CDR3 loop spans 16 amino acids. Here the CDR3 reads CASSQERGAMNTEAFF. CDR3 nucleotides: TGTGCCAGCAGCCAAGAACGGGGGGCCATGAACACTGAAGCTTTCTTT. The entire variable domain, with the rest obtained from reference TRBV28 and TRBJ1-1, is as follows: DVKVTQSSRYLVKRTGEKVFLECVQDMDHENMFWYRQDPGLGLRLIYFSYDVKMKEKGDIPEGYSVSREKKERFSLILESASTNQTSMYLCASSQERGAMNTEAFFGQGTRLTVV.

The rearrangement uses TRBV6-6 and TRBJ1-2; D is perhaps TRBD1 (5 bases). V lost 6 bases and J 4 bases, leaving 15 bases between the germline ends. This CDR3 comprises 14 residues. Germline-derived CDR1 and CDR2 are MNHNY and SVGAGI (reference sequence). The CDR3 loop reads CASRGGPVGYGYTF. The CDR3 nucleotides are TGTGCCAGCAGGGGGGGACCCGTGGGCTATGGCTACACCTTC.

Turning to this clone: The same CDR3 also results from other DNA sequences found in this sample. The chain carries TRBV5-1 and TRBJ2-5, with 8 bases lining up with TRBD1. V shed 5 bases and J 4 bases; nucleotides not matched to a gene: 7. The CDR3 sequence is 14 residues long. The V gene's germline CDR1 is SGHRS and CDR2 YFSETQ. CDR3 sequence reads: CASSTGTGGETQYF. CDR3 in DNA: TGCGCCAGCAGTACCGGGACAGGAGGAGAGACCCAGTACTTC.

This chain connects TRBV7-3 to TRBJ2-7; D perhaps matches TRBD2 (5 bases). The CDR3 sequence is 13 residues long. Germline V gives CDR1 SGHTA, CDR2 FQGTGA. Trimming took off 2 bases at V and 4 bases at J, with 9 bases between the two ends. CDR3 nucleotide sequence: TGTGCCAGCAGCTTAGGGCTAGCTTACGAGCAGTACTTC. Amino acids: CASSLGLAYEQYF.

The genes are TRBV5-4 and TRBJ2-3, with D unresolved. The CDR3 has 17 residues. Germline CDR1 reads SGHNT; CDR2 reads YYREEE (reference sequence). V was trimmed by 1 base and J by 0 bases, leaving 15 bases between them. The DNA of the CDR3 is TGTGCCAGCAGCTTGCTTCTATCGACTCCTAGCACAGATACGCAGTATTTT. Protein product: CASSLLLSTPSTDTQYF. The whole variable domain, remainder taken from reference TRBV5-4 and TRBJ2-3, is ETGVTQSPTHLIKTRGQQVTLRCSSQSGHNTVSWYQQALGQGPQFIFQYYREEENGRGNFPPRFSGLQFPNYSSELNVNALELDDSALYLCASSLLLSTPSTDTQYFGPGTRLTVL.

This chain uses TRBV28 with TRBJ2-6; TRBD2 aligns across 7 bases. Germline lookup yields CDR1 MDHEN and CDR2 SYDVKM. Trimming at V came to 5 bases and at J to 3 bases, leaving 4 bases not matched to a gene. The CDR3 has 15 residues. Here the CDR3 reads CASSQSGGGANVLTF. CDR3 nucleotide sequence: TGTGCCAGCAGTCAATCGGGAGGTGGGGCCAACGTCCTGACTTTC.

CDR3 region: CASSSSPGQGNSHYEQYF. The CDR3, as DNA: TGTGCCAGTAGTAGCTCACCGGGACAGGGTAATTCCCACTACGAGCAGTACTTC. V gene TRBV19 combines with J gene TRBJ2-7; 9 bases line up with TRBD1. Per germline, CDR1 LNHDA and CDR2 SQIVND (reference sequence). The CDR3 consists of 18 residues. V trimming: 4 bases; J trimming: 3 bases; junction bases outside the gene matches: 16.

The chain joins TRBV18 to TRBJ1-2; 10 bases are shared with TRBD1. The CDR3 extends over 13 amino acids. Trimming at V came to 6 bases and at J to 6 bases, leaving 4 bases not matched to a gene. Per germline, CDR1 KGHSH and CDR2 LQKENI. For the CDR3, the DNA is TGTGCCAGCTCCCCGGGACAGGGGAATGGCTACACCTTC. Protein product: CASSPGQGNGYTF.

The chain joins TRBV27 to TRBJ2-2; 7 positions match TRBD1. This CDR3 contains 15 residues. CDR1 is MNHEY and CDR2 is SMNVEV in the germline V gene (reference sequence). Germline trimming cut 3 bases from V and 2 bases from J; bases unmatched to any gene: 3. CDR3 nucleotide sequence: TGTGCCAGCAGTTTGACAGGGCTTAACACCGGGGAGCTGTTTTTT. This sequence encodes CASSLTGLNTGELFF.

This clone was seen only a few times. This chain links TRBV7-6 with TRBJ1-4; 7 bases fit TRBD1. The CDR3 loop spans 15 amino acids. J gave up 1 base and V 5 bases, and 4 bases lay outside the gene matches. Germline CDR1 SGHVS, CDR2 FNYEAQ. The CDR3 nucleotides read TGTGCCAGCAGCCTCCGACAGGGAACTAATGAAAAACTGTTTTTT. This gives the protein CASSLRQGTNEKLFF.

The chain joins TRBV5-1 to TRBJ2-7; a weak D match, TRBD2 (6 bases). The V and J ends lost 0 bases and 0 bases respectively, with 13 bases between them. From germline, CDR1 is SGHRS and CDR2 YFSETQ. CDR3 length equals 16 residues. CDR3 sequence reads: CASSLDGGGSSYEQYF. Here the CDR3 DNA reads TGCGCCAGCAGCTTGGACGGTGGGGGGAGCTCCTACGAGCAGTACTTC.

The chain joins TRBV28 to TRBJ2-1, with 7 bases lining up with TRBD2. The germline V gene encodes CDR1 MDHEN and CDR2 SYDVKM. The V and J ends lost 3 bases and 1 base, in that order; junction bases with no gene match: 27. This CDR3 region has 23 residues. Here the CDR3 reads CASSLGPYTSRSGAGSSYNEQFF. CDR3 in DNA: TGTGCCAGCAGTTTGGGCCCCTATACTTCGAGAAGCGGGGCGGGGAGTTCCTACAATGAGCAGTTCTTC.

This chain joins TRBV6-1 and TRBJ2-3, with a possible D match to TRBD2 (5 bases). CDR1 and CDR2 from the germline V gene are MNHNS and SASEGT. Trimming left V 3 bases short and J 1 base short, with 11 bases between. The CDR3 has 15 residues. The CDR3 loop reads CASSDRGLRTDTQYF. In nucleotides, the CDR3 is TGTGCCAGCAGTGACCGGGGTCTCCGCACAGATACGCAGTATTTT.

V and J are TRBV5-6 and TRBJ1-2; no reliable D call. CDR3 size: 15 residues. Per the germline V gene, CDR1 is SGHDT and CDR2 is YYEEEE. V was clipped by 2 bases and J by 1 base, with 12 bases between them. The CDR3 here is CASSFQARLNYGYTF. The CDR3 DNA sequence: TGTGCCAGCAGCTTTCAAGCCAGACTTAACTATGGCTACACCTTC.

V and J are TRBV18 and TRBJ2-7, with 11 bases matching TRBD2. Germline V gene sequence: CDR1 KGHSH, CDR2 LQKENI. The CDR3 is 15 residues long. V shed 3 bases, J shed 4 bases, and the junction held 5 bases outside the gene matches. DNA for the CDR3: TGTGCCAGCTCACCGGGTGGGACTAGCGGTTACGAGCAGTACTTC. Amino acid sequence: CASSPGGTSGYEQYF.

For the CDR3, the DNA is TGTGCCAGCACGGGAAGGTCCAGGAACAATGAGCAGTTCTTC. The encoded protein is CASTGRSRNNEQFF. The chain couples TRBV9 to TRBJ2-1, with a possible D match to TRBD2 (5 bases). V dropped 6 bases and J dropped 5 bases, with 15 bases sitting between them. Germline CDR1 is SGDLS and CDR2 is YYNGEE. The CDR3 sequence is 14 residues long. Drawing the rest from reference TRBV9 and TRBJ2-1, the complete variable domain is DSGVTQTPKHLITATGQRVTLRCSPRSGDLSVYWYQQSLDQGLQFLIQYYNGEERAKGNILERFSAQQFPDLHSELNLSSLELGDSALYFCASTGRSRNNEQFFGPGTRLTVL.

This rearrangement joins TRBV7-8 to TRBJ2-5; D not resolved. The CDR3 runs 12 residues. The V end was cut by 3 bases, the J end by 3 bases, with 5 bases between. The germline V gene has CDR1 SGHVS and CDR2 FQNEAQ. CDR3 residues: CASSFSEETQYF. As DNA, the CDR3 is TGTGCCAGCAGCTTTTCTGAAGAGACCCAGTACTTC.